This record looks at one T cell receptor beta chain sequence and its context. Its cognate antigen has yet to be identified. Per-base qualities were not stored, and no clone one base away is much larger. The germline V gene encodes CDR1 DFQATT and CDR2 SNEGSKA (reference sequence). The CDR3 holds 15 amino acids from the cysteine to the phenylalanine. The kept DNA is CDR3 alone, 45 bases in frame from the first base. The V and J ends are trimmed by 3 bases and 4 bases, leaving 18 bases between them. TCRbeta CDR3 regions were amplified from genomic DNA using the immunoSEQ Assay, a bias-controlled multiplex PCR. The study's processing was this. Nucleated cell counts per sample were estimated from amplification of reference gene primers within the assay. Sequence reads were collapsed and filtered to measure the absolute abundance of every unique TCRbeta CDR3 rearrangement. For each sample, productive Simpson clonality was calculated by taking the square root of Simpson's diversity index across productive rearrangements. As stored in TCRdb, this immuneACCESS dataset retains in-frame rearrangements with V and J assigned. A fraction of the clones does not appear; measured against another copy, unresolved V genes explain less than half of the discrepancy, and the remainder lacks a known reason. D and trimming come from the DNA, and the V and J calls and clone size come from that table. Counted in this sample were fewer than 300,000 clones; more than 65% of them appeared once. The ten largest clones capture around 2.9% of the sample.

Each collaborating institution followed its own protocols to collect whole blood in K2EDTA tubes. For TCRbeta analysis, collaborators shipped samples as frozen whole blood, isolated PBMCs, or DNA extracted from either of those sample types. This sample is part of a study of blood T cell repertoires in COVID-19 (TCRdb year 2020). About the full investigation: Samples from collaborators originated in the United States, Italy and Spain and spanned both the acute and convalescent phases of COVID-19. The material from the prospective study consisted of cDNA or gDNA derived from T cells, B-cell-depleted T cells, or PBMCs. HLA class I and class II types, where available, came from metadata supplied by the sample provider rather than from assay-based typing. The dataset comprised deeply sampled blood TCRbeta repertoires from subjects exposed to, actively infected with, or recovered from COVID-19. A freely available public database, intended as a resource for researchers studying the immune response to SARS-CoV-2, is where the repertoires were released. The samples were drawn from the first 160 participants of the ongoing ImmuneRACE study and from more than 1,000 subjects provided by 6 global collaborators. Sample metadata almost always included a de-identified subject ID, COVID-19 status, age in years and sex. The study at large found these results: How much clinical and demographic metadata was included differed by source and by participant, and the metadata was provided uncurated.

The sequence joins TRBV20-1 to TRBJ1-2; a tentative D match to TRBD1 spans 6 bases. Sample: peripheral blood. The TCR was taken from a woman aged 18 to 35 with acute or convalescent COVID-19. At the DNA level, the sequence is TGCAGTGCTAGTCTAGCGGGACAATCTATCTATGGCTACACCTTC. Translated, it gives CSASLAGQSIYGYTF.